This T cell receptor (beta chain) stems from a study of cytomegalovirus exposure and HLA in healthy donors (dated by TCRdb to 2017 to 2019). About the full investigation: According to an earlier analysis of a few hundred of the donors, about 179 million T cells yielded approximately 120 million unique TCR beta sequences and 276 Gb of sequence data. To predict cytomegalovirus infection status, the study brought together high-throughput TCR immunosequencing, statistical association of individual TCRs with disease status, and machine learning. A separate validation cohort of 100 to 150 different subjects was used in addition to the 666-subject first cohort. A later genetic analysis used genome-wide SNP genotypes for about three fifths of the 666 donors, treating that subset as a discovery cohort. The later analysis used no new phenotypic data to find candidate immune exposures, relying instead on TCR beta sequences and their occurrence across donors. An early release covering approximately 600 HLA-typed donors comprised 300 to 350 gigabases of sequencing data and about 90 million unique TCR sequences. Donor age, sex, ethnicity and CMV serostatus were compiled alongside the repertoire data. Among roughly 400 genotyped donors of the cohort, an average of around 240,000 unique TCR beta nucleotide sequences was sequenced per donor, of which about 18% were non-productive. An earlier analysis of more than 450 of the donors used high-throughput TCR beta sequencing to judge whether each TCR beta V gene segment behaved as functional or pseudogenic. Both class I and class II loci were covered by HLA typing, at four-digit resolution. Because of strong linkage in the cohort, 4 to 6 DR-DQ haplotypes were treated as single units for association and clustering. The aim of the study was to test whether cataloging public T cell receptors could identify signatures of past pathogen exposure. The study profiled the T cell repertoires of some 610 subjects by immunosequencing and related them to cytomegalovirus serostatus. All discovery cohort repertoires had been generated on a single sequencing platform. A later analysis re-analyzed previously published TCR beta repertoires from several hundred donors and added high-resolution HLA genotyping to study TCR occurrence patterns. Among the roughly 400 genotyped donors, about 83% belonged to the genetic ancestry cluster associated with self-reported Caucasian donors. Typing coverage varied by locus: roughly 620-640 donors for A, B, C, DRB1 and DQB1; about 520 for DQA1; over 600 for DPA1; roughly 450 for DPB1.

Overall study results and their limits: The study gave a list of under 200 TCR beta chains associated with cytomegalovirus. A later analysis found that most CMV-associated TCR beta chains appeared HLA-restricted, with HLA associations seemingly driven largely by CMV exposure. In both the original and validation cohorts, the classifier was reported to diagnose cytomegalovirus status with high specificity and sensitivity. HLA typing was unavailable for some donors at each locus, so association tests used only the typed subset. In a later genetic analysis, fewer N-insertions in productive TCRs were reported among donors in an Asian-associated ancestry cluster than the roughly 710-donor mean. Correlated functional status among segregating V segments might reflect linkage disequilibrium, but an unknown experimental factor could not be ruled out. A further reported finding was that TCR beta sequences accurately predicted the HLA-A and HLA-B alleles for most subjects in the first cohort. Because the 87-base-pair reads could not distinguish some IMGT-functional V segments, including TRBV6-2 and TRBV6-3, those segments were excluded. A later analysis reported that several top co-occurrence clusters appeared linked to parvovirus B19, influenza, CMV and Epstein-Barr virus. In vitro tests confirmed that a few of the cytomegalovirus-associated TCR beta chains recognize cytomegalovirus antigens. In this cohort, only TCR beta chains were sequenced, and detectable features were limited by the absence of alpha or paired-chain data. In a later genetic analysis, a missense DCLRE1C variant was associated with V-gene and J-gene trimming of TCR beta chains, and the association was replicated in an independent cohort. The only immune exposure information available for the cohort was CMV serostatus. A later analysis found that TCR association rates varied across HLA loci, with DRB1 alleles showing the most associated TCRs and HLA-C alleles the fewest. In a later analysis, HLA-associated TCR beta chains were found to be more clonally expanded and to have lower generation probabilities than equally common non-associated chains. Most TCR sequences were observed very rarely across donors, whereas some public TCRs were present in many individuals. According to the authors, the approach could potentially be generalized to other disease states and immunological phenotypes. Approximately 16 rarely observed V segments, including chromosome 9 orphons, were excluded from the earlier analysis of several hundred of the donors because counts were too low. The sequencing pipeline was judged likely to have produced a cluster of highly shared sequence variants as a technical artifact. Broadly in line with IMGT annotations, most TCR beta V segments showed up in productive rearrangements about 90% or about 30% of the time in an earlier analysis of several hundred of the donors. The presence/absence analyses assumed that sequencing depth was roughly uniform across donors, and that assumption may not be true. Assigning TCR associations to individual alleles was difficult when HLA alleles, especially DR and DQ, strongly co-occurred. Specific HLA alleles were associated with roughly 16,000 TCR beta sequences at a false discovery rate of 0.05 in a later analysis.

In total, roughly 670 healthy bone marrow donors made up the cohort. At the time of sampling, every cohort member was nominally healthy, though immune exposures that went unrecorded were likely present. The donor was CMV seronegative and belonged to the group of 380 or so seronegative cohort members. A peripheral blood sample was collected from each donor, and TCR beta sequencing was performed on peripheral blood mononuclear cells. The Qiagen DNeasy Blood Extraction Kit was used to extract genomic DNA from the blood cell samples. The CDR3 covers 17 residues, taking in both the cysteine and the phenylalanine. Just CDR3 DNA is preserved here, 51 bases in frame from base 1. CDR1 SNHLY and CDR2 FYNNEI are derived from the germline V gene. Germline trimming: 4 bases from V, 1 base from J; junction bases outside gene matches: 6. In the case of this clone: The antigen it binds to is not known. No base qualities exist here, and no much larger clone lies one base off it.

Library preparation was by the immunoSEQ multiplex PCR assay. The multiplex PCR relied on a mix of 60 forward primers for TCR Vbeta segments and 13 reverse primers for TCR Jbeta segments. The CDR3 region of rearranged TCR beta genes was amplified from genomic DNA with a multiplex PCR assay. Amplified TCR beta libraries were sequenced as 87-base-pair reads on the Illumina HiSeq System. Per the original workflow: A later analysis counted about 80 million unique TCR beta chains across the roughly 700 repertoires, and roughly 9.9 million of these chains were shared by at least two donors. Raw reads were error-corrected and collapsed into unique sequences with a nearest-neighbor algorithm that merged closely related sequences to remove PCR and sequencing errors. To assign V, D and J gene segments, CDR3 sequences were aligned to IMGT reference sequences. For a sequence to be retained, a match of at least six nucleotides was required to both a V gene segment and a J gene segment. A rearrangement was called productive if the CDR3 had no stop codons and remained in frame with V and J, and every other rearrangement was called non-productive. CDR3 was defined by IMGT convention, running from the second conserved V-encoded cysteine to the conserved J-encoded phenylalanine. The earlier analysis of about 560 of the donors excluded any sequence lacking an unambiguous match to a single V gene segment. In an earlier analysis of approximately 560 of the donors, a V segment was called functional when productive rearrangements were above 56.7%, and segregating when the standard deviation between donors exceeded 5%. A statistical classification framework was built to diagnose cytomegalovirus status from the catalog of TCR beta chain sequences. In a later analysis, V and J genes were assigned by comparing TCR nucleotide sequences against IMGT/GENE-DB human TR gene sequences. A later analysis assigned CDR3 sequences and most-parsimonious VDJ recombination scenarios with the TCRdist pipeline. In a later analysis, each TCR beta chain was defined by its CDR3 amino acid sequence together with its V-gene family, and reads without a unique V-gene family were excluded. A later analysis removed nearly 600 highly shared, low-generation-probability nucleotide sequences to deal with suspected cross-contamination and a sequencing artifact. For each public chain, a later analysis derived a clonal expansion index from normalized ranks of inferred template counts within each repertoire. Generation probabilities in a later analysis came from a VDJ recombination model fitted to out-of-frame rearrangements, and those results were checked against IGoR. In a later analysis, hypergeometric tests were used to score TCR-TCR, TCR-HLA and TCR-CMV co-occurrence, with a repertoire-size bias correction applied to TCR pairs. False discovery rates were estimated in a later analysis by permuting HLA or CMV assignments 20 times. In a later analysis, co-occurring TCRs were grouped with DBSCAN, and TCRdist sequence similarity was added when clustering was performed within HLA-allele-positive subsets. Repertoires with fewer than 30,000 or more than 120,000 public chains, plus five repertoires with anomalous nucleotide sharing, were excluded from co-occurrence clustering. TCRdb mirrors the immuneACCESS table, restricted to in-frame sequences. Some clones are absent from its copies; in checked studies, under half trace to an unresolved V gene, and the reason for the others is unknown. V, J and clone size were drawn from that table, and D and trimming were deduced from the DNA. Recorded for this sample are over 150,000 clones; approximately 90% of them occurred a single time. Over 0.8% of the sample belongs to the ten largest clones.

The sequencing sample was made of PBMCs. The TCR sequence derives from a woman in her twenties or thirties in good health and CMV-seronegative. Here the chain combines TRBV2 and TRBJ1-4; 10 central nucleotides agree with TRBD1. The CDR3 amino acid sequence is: CASSAGTGALTNEKLFF. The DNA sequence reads TGTGCCAGCAGTGCCGGGACAGGGGCGTTAACTAATGAAAAACTGTTTTTT.